Listed below are T cell receptor beta chains from one sample, sequenced in a study of PD-1 blockade in classical Hodgkin lymphoma. Only in-frame clones appear in the TCRdb table, and some are missing; sequencing was by immunoSEQ multiplex PCR. The sample carries 28,000 or so clones, 67% recorded once. The specimen comprised peripheral blood mononuclear cells (PBMCs), sampled before the second cycle of nivolumab. The origin of the receptors is a human donor with classical Hodgkin lymphoma. CDR3s include the opening cysteine and the closing phenylalanine or tryptophan. The order of the fields is V gene, J gene, D gene, clone size, CDR3 DNA, CDR3 protein. The D gene is left open where the match is weak. Clone sizes are given selectively: once, few, many, or a class where the clone is expanded.

v_gene: TRBV6-1
j_gene: TRBJ2-5
d_gene: NA
abundance: large
CDR3nt: TGTGCCAGCAGTGCTAGGGGGGGCGGAGAGACCCAGTACTTC
CDR3aa: CASSARGGGETQYF

v_gene: TRBV28
j_gene: TRBJ1-1
d_gene: NA
abundance: NA
CDR3nt: TGTGCCAGCAGTTTAACCCGGAACACTGAAGCTTTCTTT
CDR3aa: CASSLTRNTEAFF

v_gene: TRBV27
j_gene: TRBJ1-5
d_gene: NA
abundance: NA
CDR3nt: TGTGCCAGCAGCCTTAGAGGGTGGAATCAGCCCCAGCATTTT
CDR3aa: CASSLRGWNQPQHF

v_gene: TRBV6-1
j_gene: TRBJ1-2
d_gene: NA
abundance: NA
CDR3nt: TGTGCCAGCATGGCCAACTATGGCTACACCTTC
CDR3aa: CASMANYGYTF

v_gene: TRBV6-5
j_gene: TRBJ2-3
d_gene: NA
abundance: NA
CDR3nt: TGTGCCAGCAGTTACACCGGCAGGCCTAGCACAGATACGCAGTATTTT
CDR3aa: CASSYTGRPSTDTQYF

v_gene: TRBV18
j_gene: TRBJ1-1
d_gene: NA
abundance: few
CDR3nt: TGTGCCAGCTCACCACCGTTCAGCGGCACTGAAGCTTTCTTT
CDR3aa: CASSPPFSGTEAFF

v_gene: TRBV6-5
j_gene: TRBJ2-1
d_gene: TRBD1
abundance: NA
CDR3nt: TGTGCCAGCAGTCCCGGGACAGGTTCCTACAATGAGCAGTTCTTC
CDR3aa: CASSPGTGSYNEQFF

v_gene: TRBV28
j_gene: TRBJ2-5
d_gene: NA
abundance: NA
CDR3nt: TGTGCCAGCAGAAACCCGGGACCCGGCGAAGAGACCCAGTACTTC
CDR3aa: CASRNPGPGEETQYF

v_gene: TRBV15
j_gene: TRBJ1-1
d_gene: NA
abundance: NA
CDR3nt: TGTGCCACCAGCAGAGATGAGGGGGTGGGAGCTTTCTTT
CDR3aa: CATSRDEGVGAFF

v_gene: TRBV5-1
j_gene: TRBJ1-5
d_gene: NA
abundance: NA
CDR3nt: TGCGCCAGCAGCGTTGACGGGGTAAATCAGCCCCAGCATTTT
CDR3aa: CASSVDGVNQPQHF

v_gene: TRBV28
j_gene: TRBJ2-2
d_gene: NA
abundance: NA
CDR3nt: TGTGCCAGCAGTTTATCAAGGACCGGGGAGCTGTTTTTT
CDR3aa: CASSLSRTGELFF

v_gene: TRBV7-2
j_gene: TRBJ2-5
d_gene: NA
abundance: once
CDR3nt: TGTGCCAGCACCCCAGGGGAGGGAACCCAGTACTTC
CDR3aa: CASTPGEGTQYF

v_gene: TRBV6-5
j_gene: TRBJ1-2
d_gene: TRBD1
abundance: few
CDR3nt: TGTGCCAGCAGGGACAGGGTCGGGCAAGGTGGGGGCTACACCTTC
CDR3aa: CASRDRVGQGGGYTF

v_gene: TRBV21-1
j_gene: TRBJ1-6
d_gene: NA
abundance: NA
CDR3nt: TGTGCCAGCAGCACAGGGACAGGGGTTTCCAGCTCCTATAATTCACCCCTCCACTTT
CDR3aa: CASSTGTGVSSSYNSPLHF

v_gene: TRBV7-2
j_gene: TRBJ2-3
d_gene: NA
abundance: NA
CDR3nt: TGTGCCAGCAGCCCCCAGAGAGCGGGTCGAGATACGCAGTATTTT
CDR3aa: CASSPQRAGRDTQYF

v_gene: TRBV6-5
j_gene: TRBJ1-5
d_gene: NA
abundance: NA
CDR3nt: TGTGCCAGCAGTTACCCCACAGGCAACGATCAGCCCCAGCATTTT
CDR3aa: CASSYPTGNDQPQHF

v_gene: TRBV7-2
j_gene: TRBJ2-1
d_gene: NA
abundance: NA
CDR3nt: TGTGCCAGCAGCTTAGCGGACGGGTACTACAATGAGCAGTTCTTC
CDR3aa: CASSLADGYYNEQFF

v_gene: TRBV10-3
j_gene: TRBJ2-7
d_gene: TRBD2
abundance: few
CDR3nt: TGTGCCATCAGTGACAGACTAGCGGGTGTCACCTACGAGCAGTACTTC
CDR3aa: CAISDRLAGVTYEQYF

v_gene: TRBV4-1
j_gene: TRBJ2-3
d_gene: NA
abundance: few
CDR3nt: TGCGCCAGCAGCCAAGTCGACATGGGGTTCACAGATACGCAGTATTTT
CDR3aa: CASSQVDMGFTDTQYF

v_gene: TRBV4-3
j_gene: TRBJ1-2
d_gene: NA
abundance: NA
CDR3nt: TGCGCCAGCAGCCAAGAAGGGCAGGGTAGCGGCTACACCTTC
CDR3aa: CASSQEGQGSGYTF

v_gene: TRBV9
j_gene: TRBJ1-6
d_gene: NA
abundance: NA
CDR3nt: TGTGCCAGCAGCCCTTCGACAGGCGGGAATTCACCCCTCCACTTT
CDR3aa: CASSPSTGGNSPLHF

v_gene: TRBV30
j_gene: TRBJ2-3
d_gene: TRBD2
abundance: NA
CDR3nt: TGTGCCTGGAGTGGTACGGGGGGGCTGGCGACGCAGTATTTT
CDR3aa: CAWSGTGGLATQYF

v_gene: TRBV30
j_gene: TRBJ1-1
d_gene: NA
abundance: NA
CDR3nt: TGTGCCTGGAGCGCCGGACAGAGGACTCAAGCTTTCTTT
CDR3aa: CAWSAGQRTQAFF

v_gene: TRBV11-2
j_gene: TRBJ2-1
d_gene: NA
abundance: few
CDR3nt: TGTGCCAGCAGCTTAGCACCTCGACGTGGGGTTGAGCAGTTCTTC
CDR3aa: CASSLAPRRGVEQFF

v_gene: TRBV19
j_gene: TRBJ2-1
d_gene: NA
abundance: NA
CDR3nt: TGTGCCAGTAGTATAGAGGGGGGAGTGATCTACAATGAGCAGTTCTTC
CDR3aa: CASSIEGGVIYNEQFF

v_gene: TRBV6-7
j_gene: TRBJ2-2
d_gene: NA
abundance: NA
CDR3nt: TGTGCCAGACCTATCACCGGGGAGCTGTTTTTT
CDR3aa: CARPITGELFF

v_gene: TRBV1
j_gene: TRBJ1-1
d_gene: NA
abundance: medium-sized
CDR3nt: TGCACCAGCAGCCCGGACAGGGGGCCTGTTTGGTACACTGAAGCTTTCTTT
CDR3aa: CTSSPDRGPVWYTEAFF

v_gene: TRBV2
j_gene: TRBJ1-4
d_gene: NA
abundance: NA
CDR3nt: TGTGCCAGCAGCCGGGACGAAAAACTGTTTTTT
CDR3aa: CASSRDEKLFF

v_gene: TRBV5-6
j_gene: TRBJ2-7
d_gene: NA
abundance: few
CDR3nt: TGTGCCAGCAGCTACTCCTACGAGCAGTACTTC
CDR3aa: CASSYSYEQYF

v_gene: TRBV11-3
j_gene: TRBJ1-1
d_gene: NA
abundance: NA
CDR3nt: TGTGCCAGCAGCGCGACGGGGCCAGGCCCCACTGAAGCTTTCTTT
CDR3aa: CASSATGPGPTEAFF

v_gene: TRBV28
j_gene: TRBJ2-1
d_gene: NA
abundance: many
CDR3nt: TGTGCCAGCACTCTCAGGCTCCCGGGTGAGCAGTTCTTC
CDR3aa: CASTLRLPGEQFF

v_gene: TRBV6-5
j_gene: TRBJ2-7
d_gene: TRBD2
abundance: NA
CDR3nt: TGTGCCAGCAGTGTCACGGGACTAGACGCCTACGAGCAGTACTTC
CDR3aa: CASSVTGLDAYEQYF

v_gene: TRBV13
j_gene: TRBJ2-4
d_gene: NA
abundance: NA
CDR3nt: TGTGCCAGCAGCGGAAAAGGAAACATTCAGTACTTC
CDR3aa: CASSGKGNIQYF

v_gene: TRBV27
j_gene: TRBJ2-5
d_gene: NA
abundance: NA
CDR3nt: TGTGCCAGCAGTTCAGGGGCCCCCTGGGAGACCCAGTACTTC
CDR3aa: CASSSGAPWETQYF

v_gene: TRBV7-9
j_gene: TRBJ2-7
d_gene: NA
abundance: medium-sized
CDR3nt: TGTGCCAGCAGCTTAGCGGAGGGAGGAGGACTGGGACAGTACTTC
CDR3aa: CASSLAEGGGLGQYF

v_gene: TRBV11-3
j_gene: TRBJ2-2
d_gene: TRBD1
abundance: NA
CDR3nt: TGTGCCAGCAGCCCTGGGACGGGGACAGTGAACACCGGGGAGCTGTTTTTT
CDR3aa: CASSPGTGTVNTGELFF

v_gene: TRBV19
j_gene: TRBJ2-3
d_gene: NA
abundance: NA
CDR3nt: TGTGCCAGTACCGTCGAGGGGGGCGCAGATACGCAGTATTTT
CDR3aa: CASTVEGGADTQYF

v_gene: TRBV5-4
j_gene: TRBJ1-2
d_gene: TRBD1
abundance: few
CDR3nt: TGTGCCAGCAGCTCCTCCGGACAGGTTCACTATGGCTACACCTTC
CDR3aa: CASSSSGQVHYGYTF

v_gene: TRBV19
j_gene: TRBJ1-5
d_gene: TRBD1
abundance: medium-sized
CDR3nt: TGTGCCAGTAGAGGGACAGGGACGAGCAATCAGCCCCAGCATTTT
CDR3aa: CASRGTGTSNQPQHF

v_gene: TRBV30
j_gene: TRBJ1-1
d_gene: NA
abundance: many
CDR3nt: TGTGCCTGGGCAGACGGTTCTACCGGGACTGAAGCTTTCTTT
CDR3aa: CAWADGSTGTEAFF

v_gene: TRBV5-1
j_gene: TRBJ2-5
d_gene: TRBD2
abundance: once
CDR3nt: TGCGCCAGCAGTTCGAGGCGGGAGCAAGAGACCCAGTACTTC
CDR3aa: CASSSRREQETQYF

v_gene: TRBV7-9
j_gene: TRBJ2-2
d_gene: NA
abundance: NA
CDR3nt: TGTGCCAGCAGCCCTACTAGGTCGCGGGAGAACACCGGGGAGCTGTTTTTT
CDR3aa: CASSPTRSRENTGELFF

v_gene: TRBV28
j_gene: TRBJ1-4
d_gene: NA
abundance: NA
CDR3nt: TGTGCCAGCAGTTTTGACAGAACTAATGAAAAACTGTTTTTT
CDR3aa: CASSFDRTNEKLFF

v_gene: TRBV6-6
j_gene: TRBJ2-7
d_gene: TRBD1
abundance: medium-sized
CDR3nt: TGTGCCAGCAGTAATCAGGGGGCCGGACCTGAAGAGCAGTACTTC
CDR3aa: CASSNQGAGPEEQYF

v_gene: TRBV28
j_gene: TRBJ1-5
d_gene: NA
abundance: NA
CDR3nt: TGTGCCAGCAGTTACCTCAATCAGCCCCAGCATTTT
CDR3aa: CASSYLNQPQHF

v_gene: TRBV27
j_gene: TRBJ2-1
d_gene: NA
abundance: NA
CDR3nt: TGTGCCAGCAGTTTTCTTCGCACGTCAGGGCAGTTCTTC
CDR3aa: CASSFLRTSGQFF

v_gene: TRBV29-1
j_gene: TRBJ2-5
d_gene: TRBD1
abundance: few
CDR3nt: TGCAGCACCGGGACAGGGCGGCGGGAGACCCAGTACTTC
CDR3aa: CSTGTGRRETQYF

v_gene: TRBV2
j_gene: TRBJ2-2
d_gene: NA
abundance: NA
CDR3nt: TGTGCCAGCAGGCCAAACGCCGGGGAGCTGTTTTTT
CDR3aa: CASRPNAGELFF

v_gene: TRBV4-1
j_gene: TRBJ2-5
d_gene: TRBD2
abundance: NA
CDR3nt: TGCGCCAGCAGCCGGGGACTAGATTCGGAGACCCAGTACTTC
CDR3aa: CASSRGLDSETQYF

v_gene: TRBV4-3
j_gene: TRBJ1-1
d_gene: NA
abundance: NA
CDR3nt: TGCGCCAGCAGCCAGACAGGTTTGCGAGATGAAGCTTTCTTT
CDR3aa: CASSQTGLRDEAFF

v_gene: TRBV5-4
j_gene: TRBJ1-1
d_gene: NA
abundance: NA
CDR3nt: TGTGCCAGCAGCTTGGGGGGACCAACCTTGAACACTGAAGCTTTCTTT
CDR3aa: CASSLGGPTLNTEAFF

v_gene: TRBV5-4
j_gene: TRBJ2-5
d_gene: TRBD1
abundance: NA
CDR3nt: TGTGCCAGCAGCTCGGGGACAGGGGGGACGGCGTACTTC
CDR3aa: CASSSGTGGTAYF

v_gene: TRBV19
j_gene: TRBJ1-1
d_gene: NA
abundance: NA
CDR3nt: TGTGCCAGTAGTATGACAGAGCTGAACACTGAAGCTTTCTTT
CDR3aa: CASSMTELNTEAFF

v_gene: TRBV12-5
j_gene: TRBJ2-1
d_gene: NA
abundance: NA
CDR3nt: TGTGCTAGTGGTTTGCACCGGACGGAGTCGGAGGAGCAGTTCTTC
CDR3aa: CASGLHRTESEEQFF

v_gene: TRBV19
j_gene: TRBJ2-1
d_gene: NA
abundance: NA
CDR3nt: TGTGCCAGTAGTGTCGACGGGTCGAGCTCCTACAATGAGCAGTTCTTC
CDR3aa: CASSVDGSSSYNEQFF

v_gene: TRBV29-1
j_gene: TRBJ2-1
d_gene: TRBD2
abundance: NA
CDR3nt: TGCAGCGGCCTTGGACTAGCGGGAGGCACAAGCTCCTACAATGAGCAGTTCTTC
CDR3aa: CSGLGLAGGTSSYNEQFF

v_gene: TRBV5-8
j_gene: TRBJ2-7
d_gene: TRBD1
abundance: NA
CDR3nt: TGTGCCAGCAGCTCGCGAGGGGGCCTCTGGGGCTACGAGCAGTACTTC
CDR3aa: CASSSRGGLWGYEQYF